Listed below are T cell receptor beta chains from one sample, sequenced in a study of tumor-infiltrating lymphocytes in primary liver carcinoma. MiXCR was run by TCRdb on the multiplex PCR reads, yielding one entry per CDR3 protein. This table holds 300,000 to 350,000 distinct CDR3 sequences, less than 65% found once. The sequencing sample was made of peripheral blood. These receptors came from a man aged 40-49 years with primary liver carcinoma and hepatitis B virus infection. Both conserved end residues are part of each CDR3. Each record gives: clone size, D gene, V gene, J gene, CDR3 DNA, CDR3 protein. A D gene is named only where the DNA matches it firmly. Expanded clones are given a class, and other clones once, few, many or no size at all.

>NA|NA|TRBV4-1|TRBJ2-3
TGCGCCAGCAGCCCATCCCACTTCTTTGATAGCACAGATACGCAGTATTTT
CASSPSHFFDSTDTQYF
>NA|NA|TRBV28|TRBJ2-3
TGTGCCAGCAGTTTAAGGACGGTAACTAGCACAGATACGCAGTATTTT
CASSLRTVTSTDTQYF
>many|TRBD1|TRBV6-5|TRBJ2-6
TGTGCCAGCACAGGACAGGGGGCTCCCCGGGCCAACGTCCTGACTTTC
CASTGQGAPRANVLTF
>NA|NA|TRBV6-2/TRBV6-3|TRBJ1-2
TGTGCCAGCAGCCGAGCCCATGGCTACACCTTC
CASSRAHGYTF
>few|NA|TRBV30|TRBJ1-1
TGTGCCTGGGGGTTGGGACGGAGAGAAGCTTTCTTT
CAWGLGRREAFF
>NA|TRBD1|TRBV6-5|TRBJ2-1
TGTGCCAGCAGTTACAGGACAGGGGGCTTCAATGAGCATTTCTTC
CASSYRTGGFNEHFF
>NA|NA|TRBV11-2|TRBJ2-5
TGTGCCAGCAGCGCTGAGAATGAGGAGACCCAGTACTTC
CASSAENEETQYF
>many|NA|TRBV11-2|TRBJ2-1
TGTGCCAGCAGCTTGGGACATCCATACAATGAGCAGTTCTTC
CASSLGHPYNEQFF
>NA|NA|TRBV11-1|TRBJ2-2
TGTACCAGCAGCTTAATGGGGAACACCTGGGAGCTGTTTTTT
CTSSLMGNTWELFF
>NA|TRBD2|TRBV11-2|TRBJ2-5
TGTGCCTGCAGTCCGGGACTAAACCAAGAGACCCAGTACTTC
CACSPGLNQETQYF
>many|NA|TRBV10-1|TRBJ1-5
TGCGCCAATCAGCCCCAGCATTTT
CANQPQHF
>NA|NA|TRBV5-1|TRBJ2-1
TGCGCCAGCAGCTTTGGGGGCCCGGTAGGATTTGATGAGCAGTTCTTC
CASSFGGPVGFDEQFF
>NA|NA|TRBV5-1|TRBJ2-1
TGCGCCAGCAGCTTGGTACTGCAGAGCTCCTACAATGAGCAGTTCTTC
CASSLVLQSSYNEQFF
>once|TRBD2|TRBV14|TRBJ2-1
TGTGCCAGCAGCCCGGGACTAGTGGGAGGGAGGCAGCAGTTCTTC
CASSPGLVGGRQQFF
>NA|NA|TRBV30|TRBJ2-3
TGTGCCTGGAGTGTTGGGGACGGGGCCTCGGATACGCAGTATTTT
CAWSVGDGASDTQYF
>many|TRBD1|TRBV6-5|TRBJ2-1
TGTGCCAGCAGCTACGGACAGGGGGACTACAATGAGCAGTTCTTC
CASSYGQGDYNEQFF
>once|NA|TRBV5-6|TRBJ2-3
TGTGCCAACAGCTCCGCAGGAGTTGTAGGGTCGAATACGCAGTATTTT
CANSSAGVVGSNTQYF
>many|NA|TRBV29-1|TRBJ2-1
TGCAGCGTTGAGCGGGACTCCTACAATGAGCAGTTCTTC
CSVERDSYNEQFF
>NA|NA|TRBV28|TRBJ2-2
TGTGCCAACAGCCCCCCCGGGGACCGGTTAACCGGGGAGCTGTTTTTT
CANSPPGDRLTGELFF
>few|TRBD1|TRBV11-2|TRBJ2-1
TGTACCAGCAGCTCCGGACAGGGGGGCATTGAGCAGTTCTTC
CTSSSGQGGIEQFF
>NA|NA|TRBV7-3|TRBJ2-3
TGTGCCAGCAGCGTCATGGAAACAGATACGCAATATTTT
CASSVMETDTQYF
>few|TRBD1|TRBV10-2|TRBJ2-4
TGCGCCAGCAGCAATACAGGGGAAAGCATTCAGTACTTC
CASSNTGESIQYF
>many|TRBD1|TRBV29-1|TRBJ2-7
TGCAGCGGACGGGGACAGACCTACGAGCAGTACTTC
CSGRGQTYEQYF
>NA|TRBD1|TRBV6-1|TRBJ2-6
TGTGCCAGCAGTCTACGGACAGGGGGCTCTGGGGCCAACGTCCTGATTTTC
CASSLRTGGSGANVLIF
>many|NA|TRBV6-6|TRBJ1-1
TGTGCCAGCAGTTACTCGCGTGACAGTAATACTGAAGCTTTCTTT
CASSYSRDSNTEAFF
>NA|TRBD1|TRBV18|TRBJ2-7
TGTGGCAGCTCACCCGGACAGGGTAACGAGCAGTACTTC
CGSSPGQGNEQYF
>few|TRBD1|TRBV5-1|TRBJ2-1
TGCGCCAGCAGCTCCGGGACAGTGGGCAATGAGCAGTTCTTC
CASSSGTVGNEQFF
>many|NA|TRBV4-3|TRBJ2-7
TGCGCCAGCAGCCCCGAGTGGGGTAGCGGCTACGAGCAGTACTTC
CASSPEWGSGYEQYF
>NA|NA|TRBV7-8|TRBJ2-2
TGTGTCAACAGCCAAGTGGGGTTCCTCCCCGGGGAGCTGTTTTTT
CVNSQVGFLPGELFF
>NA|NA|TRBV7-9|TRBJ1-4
TGTGCCAGCAACTTAGGTGGTGGTGAAAAACTGTTTTTT
CASNLGGGEKLFF
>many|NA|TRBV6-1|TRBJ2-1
TGTGCCAGCAGCCGCGGTGAGCAGTTCTTC
CASSRGEQFF
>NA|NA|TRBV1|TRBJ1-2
TGCACCAGCAGCGGGGACATGGGGCTTTATGGCTACACCTTC
CTSSGDMGLYGYTF
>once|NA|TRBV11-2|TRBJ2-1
TGTGCCAGCAGCCAGACAGGACTCTACTACAATGAGCAATTCTTC
CASSQTGLYYNEQFF
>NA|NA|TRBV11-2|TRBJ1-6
TGTGCCAGCAGCTTAAATGATTCAGGTTGGGGGACACCCCTCCACTTT
CASSLNDSGWGTPLHF
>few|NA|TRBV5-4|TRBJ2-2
TGTGCCAGCAGCCTCCCGACTTCGTTAAACACCGGGGAGCTGTTTTTT
CASSLPTSLNTGELFF
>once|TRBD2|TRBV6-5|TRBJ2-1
TGTGCCAGTAATTACTCGCCTAGCGGTTACAATGAGCAGTTCTTC
CASNYSPSGYNEQFF
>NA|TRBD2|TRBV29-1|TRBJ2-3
TGCAGCGTTGAAGATTGGACTAGCAGGAGTAGCACAGATACGCAGTATTTT
CSVEDWTSRSSTDTQYF
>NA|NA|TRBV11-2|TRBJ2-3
TGTGCCAGCAGCTTACTTGGCGGGGCAAATACGCAGTATTTT
CASSLLGGANTQYF